A single sample gave rise to the 21 T cell receptor beta chains below, sequenced in a study of T cells in women clearing cervical HPV infection (dated by TCRdb to 2017 to 2018). The library was produced with the immunoSEQ multiplex PCR assay. TCRdb obtained this table from immuneACCESS and retained in-frame rearrangements with V and J assigned. These tables miss some clones; where compared with another copy, unresolved V genes account for less than half of the shortfall, and the remainder is unexplained. The sample table records some 43,000 clones. In total, the top ten clones hold approximately 0.98% of the sample. Sequenced input: blood buffy coat. All receptors come from a woman aged 18 to 75 with a cervical HPV16 infection that either progressed to CIN3+ or cleared (not recorded which).

The sequenced part of the CDR3 DNA is TGTGCCAGTAGCCTACACAGGGGACCAGGTGAAAAA. Encoded protein: CASSLHRGPGEK. The CDR3 in its entirety is CASSLHRGPGEKLFF. This sequence joins TRBV19 and TRBJ1-4, with 7 positions matching TRBD1. The observed sequence ends 3 residues before the CDR3 terminus, with the missing tail filled in from the germline J gene. The V segment lost 6 bases and the J segment 7 bases; nucleotides outside the gene matches: 11. Germline CDR1 reads LNHDA; CDR2 reads SQIVND (reference sequence). This CDR3 comprises 15 residues.

On this clone itself: The observed sequence ends 3 residues before the CDR3 terminus, with the missing tail filled in from the germline J gene. J is TRBJ2-3 and V is TRBV2, with 8 nucleotides matching TRBD1. This CDR3 region has 16 residues. CDR1 SNHLY and CDR2 FYNNEI come from the germline V gene. CDR3 bases read: TGTGCCAGCAGTGAACCTGGGGACAGGAGCAATCAGCCG. It is translated as CASSEPGDRSNQP. The entire CDR3 protein is CASSEPGDRSNQPQYF.

For this clone: The read is 3 residues too short to cover the CDR3 end, so that end is filled in from the germline J gene. This chain links TRBV19 with TRBJ1-5; D is possibly TRBD1 (6 bases). The germline CDR1 and CDR2 sequences are LNHDA and SQIVND (reference sequence). Trimming left V 4 bases short and J 2 bases short, with 15 bases between. The CDR3 spans 16 residues. The covered CDR3 bases are TGTGCCAGTAGTAGGGTGCGGGGGGGCGGCAATCAGCCC. Protein product: CASSRVRGGGNQP. The full-length CDR3 reads as CASSRVRGGGNQPQHF.

For this clone: The sequenced fragment ends 3 residues before the CDR3 boundary, so the rest is inferred from the germline J gene. This chain joins TRBV18 and TRBJ1-2; 8 nucleotides agree with TRBD1. This CDR3 region has 17 residues. CDR1 and CDR2 (germline): KGHSH, LQKENI. The CDR3 is CASSPPYQGAGDNDYTF. The CDR3 DNA, read in part, is TGTGCCAGCTCACCCCCCTACCAGGGGGCTGGGGACAATGAC. Using reference TRBV18 and TRBJ1-2 for the parts outside the CDR3, the full variable domain is NAGVMQNPRHLVRRRGQEARLRCSPMKGHSHVYWYRQLPEEGLKFMVYLQKENIIDESGMPKERFSAEFPKEGPSILRIQQVVRGDSAAYFCASSPPYQGAGDNDYTFGSGTRLTVV.

With respect to this clone: The CDR3 extends 3 residues past the end of the read, so its final part is completed from the germline J gene. The rearrangement joins TRBV18 to TRBJ1-5; weak D call: TRBD1 (6 bases). This CDR3 is built from 15 residues. Trimming shortened V by 3 bases and J by 2 bases, and 11 bases separated the two germline ends. CDR1 and CDR2 from the germline V gene are KGHSH and LQKENI. This CDR3 is CASSPRAGGNQPQHF. The sequenced CDR3 bases are TGTGCCAGCTCACCCCGGGCAGGGGGCAATCAGCCC.

Concerning this clone itself: With the read ending 3 residues before the CDR3 end, the germline J gene is used to fill in that end. The chain uses TRBV2 and TRBJ2-7, with D maybe TRBD2 (5 bases). The V and J ends lost 2 bases and 4 bases respectively, with 15 bases between them. CDR1 is SNHLY and CDR2 is FYNNEI in the germline V gene. This CDR3 has 15 amino acids. Partial CDR3 DNA: TGTGCCAGCAGTGAAAGGGCAGGAGGAACTTACGAG. Translation: CASSERAGGTYE. The CDR3 in its entirety is CASSERAGGTYEQYF.

Concerning this clone: With the read ending 3 residues before the CDR3 end, the germline J gene is used to fill in that end. The rearrangement uses TRBV5-6 and TRBJ1-2, with no clear D. The germline CDR1 and CDR2 sequences are SGHDT and YYEEEE. V lost 6 bases to trimming and J lost 3 bases, with 15 bases between them. The CDR3 has 14 amino acids. CDR3 sequence reads: CASTPGFEDYGYTF. The sequenced CDR3 bases are TGTGCCAGCACCCCCGGGTTTGAGGACTATGGC.

Concerning this clone itself: The observed sequence ends 3 residues before the CDR3 terminus, with the missing tail filled in from the germline J gene. The chain joins TRBV7-9 to TRBJ1-4; TRBD1 might be the D (5 bases). This CDR3 has 12 residues. Germline values: CDR1 SEHNR, CDR2 FQNEAQ (reference sequence). The covered CDR3 bases are TGTGCCAGCACGCAGGGTAATTCACCA. Translated: CASTQGNSP. The CDR3 in full is CASTQGNSPLFF.

A word on this clone: Read data end 3 residues before the CDR3 end; the end is taken from the germline J gene. This chain joins TRBV6-1 and TRBJ1-1; no clear D gene. CDR1 is MNHNS and CDR2 is SASEGT in the germline V gene. The length of the CDR3 is 15 residues. The V and J ends lost 2 bases and 3 bases respectively, with 13 bases between them. The part of the CDR3 DNA that was read is TGTGCCAGCAGTGAAAGCCCGGACTGGGACACTGAA. The encoded protein is CASSESPDWDTE. The CDR3, in full, reads CASSESPDWDTEAFF.

Concerning this clone itself: The CDR3 is cut off 3 residues early in the read; its end comes from the germline J gene. This chain uses TRBV5-6 with TRBJ2-3, with a possible D match to TRBD1 (6 bases). The CDR3 length is 14 residues. CDR1 SGHDT and CDR2 YYEEEE come from the germline V gene. The CDR3 sequence is CASSWTESQETQYF. The CDR3 DNA, read in part, is TGTGCCAGCAGCTGGACAGAAAGTCAAGAGACG.

A note on this clone: Sequencing ends 3 residues short of the CDR3 end; the germline J gene provides the rest. V gene TRBV6-4 combines with J gene TRBJ2-1, with 11 positions matching TRBD2. The CDR3 covers 16 residues. V lost 6 bases to trimming and J lost 4 bases; unmatched junction nucleotides: 8. Germline CDR1 reads MRHNA; CDR2 reads SNTAGT. The CDR3: CASRQSTSGAYNEQFF. Incomplete CDR3 DNA: TGTGCCAGCAGACAATCGACTAGCGGGGCATACAATGAG.

As concerns this clone: The CDR3 is cut off 3 residues early in the read; its end comes from the germline J gene. This chain links TRBV6-2 or TRBV6-3 with TRBJ1-6; no clear D. The CDR3 is made up of 13 amino acids. Trimming stripped 4 bases from V and 10 bases from J, with 11 bases between. Per the germline V gene, CDR1 is MNHEY and CDR2 is SVGEGT. CDR3: CASSLQILSPLHF. CDR3 bases read: TGTGCCAGCAGTTTACAGATACTCTCACCC.

In regard to this clone: The missing CDR3 end, 3 residues past where the read stops, is filled in from the germline J gene. The chain uses TRBV5-1 and TRBJ1-2, with no clear D. Per the germline V gene, CDR1 is SGHRS and CDR2 is YFSETQ. V shed 0 bases and J shed 7 bases, with 19 bases lying between them. The CDR3 runs to 16 residues. The sequenced CDR3 bases are TGCGCCAGCAGCTTGGGGGCTCGGCGGGCCTCGGGTGGC. Its translation is CASSLGARRASGG. The full CDR3 protein is CASSLGARRASGGYTF.

Of note for this clone: The read gets to within 3 residues of the CDR3 end, and the germline J gene fills in the rest. The V and J genes are TRBV10-3 and TRBJ1-1; TRBD1 matches 7 bases. Germline V gene lookup returns CDR1 ENHRY and CDR2 SYGVKD. This CDR3 has 13 residues. The CDR3 bases that were read are TGTGCCATCAGTGAGTCACCTTGGGGACAG. Translated, it gives CAISESPWGQ. The whole CDR3 sequence reads CAISESPWGQAFF.

Remarks on this clone: The read is 3 residues too short to cover the CDR3 end, so that end is filled in from the germline J gene. The rearrangement joins TRBV19 to TRBJ1-2; D gene ambiguous. From germline, CDR1 is LNHDA and CDR2 SQIVND (reference sequence). The CDR3 runs 15 residues. The CDR3 is CASSPEDAEGYDYTF. CDR3 DNA (partial): TGTGCCAGTAGTCCGGAGGATGCAGAGGGCTACGAC. Full variable domain (remainder filled in from reference TRBV19 and TRBJ1-2): DGGITQSPKYLFRKEGQNVTLSCEQNLNHDAMYWYRQDPGQGLRLIYYSQIVNDFQKGDIAEGYSVSREKKESFPLTVTSAQKNPTAFYLCASSPEDAEGYDYTFGSGTRLTVV.

Remarks on this clone: The sequenced fragment ends 3 residues before the CDR3 boundary, so the rest is inferred from the germline J gene. This rearrangement joins TRBV5-1 to TRBJ1-3; D may be TRBD1 (6 bases). The length of the CDR3 is 17 residues. Trimming pared 3 bases from V and 0 bases from J, leaving 16 bases between. CDR1 is SGHRS and CDR2 is YFSETQ in the germline V gene. CDR3 sequence: CASSSTNGQPSGNTIYF. CDR3 bases read: TGCGCCAGCAGCTCGACGAATGGACAGCCCTCTGGAAACACC. The whole variable domain, remainder taken from reference TRBV5-1 and TRBJ1-3, is KAGVTQTPRYLIKTRGQQVTLSCSPISGHRSVSWYQQTPGQGLQFLFEYFSETQRNKGNFPGRFSGRQFSNSRSEMNVSTLELGDSALYLCASSSTNGQPSGNTIYFGEGSWLTVV.

As for this clone: The read ends 3 residues shy of where the CDR3 ends; the end is completed using the germline J gene. The V gene is TRBV7-9, the J gene TRBJ1-2, with D perhaps TRBD1 (6 bases). The CDR3 is 14 residues long. The V end lost 5 bases, the J end lost 4 bases, and 14 bases lay between the germline ends. Germline lookup yields CDR1 SEHNR and CDR2 FQNEAQ (reference sequence). The part of the CDR3 DNA that was read is TGTGCCAGCAGCCCCTGGGCAGGGGTCTATGGC. Translating gives CASSPWAGVYG. The whole CDR3 sequence is CASSPWAGVYGYTF. Supplemented by reference TRBV7-9 and TRBJ1-2, the full variable domain reads DTGVSQNPRHKITKRGQNVTFRCDPISEHNRLYWYRQTLGQGPEFLTYFQNEAQLEKSRLLSDRFSAERPKGSFSTLEIQRTEQGDSAMYLCASSPWAGVYGYTFGSGTRLTVV.

Details on this clone: The CDR3 end falls 3 residues outside the read, so it is completed with the germline J gene. J is TRBJ2-2 and V is TRBV7-2, with D possibly TRBD2 on 6 matching bases. This CDR3 is built from 15 residues. Germline V gene data show CDR1 as SGHTA and CDR2 as FQGNSA. V gave up 6 bases and J gave up 3 bases, with 14 bases separating them. CDR3 bases read: TGTGCCAGCAGTTACGCGGCGGGGCACACCGGGGAG. It yields the protein CASSYAAGHTGE. The entire CDR3 protein reads CASSYAAGHTGELFF.

With respect to this clone: Read data end 3 residues before the CDR3 end; the end is taken from the germline J gene. The chain couples TRBV30 to TRBJ2-2; the D gene is possibly TRBD1 (8 bases). Germline V lookup: CDR1 GTSNPN, CDR2 SVGIG (reference sequence). This CDR3 is built from 15 residues. CDR3 residues: CAWSRYRGTNEKLFF. The part of the CDR3 DNA that was read is TGTGCCTGGAGTCGCTACAGGGGGACTAATGAAAAG.

A word on this clone: The CDR3 goes on 3 residues after the read ends, and that part is filled in from the germline J gene. The chain is built from TRBV5-1 and TRBJ2-5; 8 positions agree with TRBD2. CDR1 is SGHRS and CDR2 is YFSETQ in the germline V gene. With 0 bases clipped from V and 4 bases from J, the junction kept 2 bases outside the gene matches. The CDR3 spans 14 residues. The CDR3 reads CASSLAGGLETQYF. CDR3 DNA (partial): TGCGCCAGCAGCTTGGCGGGGGGGCTAGAGACC.

In regard to this clone: Sequencing ends 3 residues short of the CDR3 end; the germline J gene provides the rest. The gene calls are TRBV5-1 and TRBJ2-7, with a tentative D call TRBD1 (5 bases). The CDR3 consists of 14 residues. Trimming removed 0 bases from V and 1 base from J, with 8 bases in between. CDR1 and CDR2 (germline): SGHRS, YFSETQ. The DNA read from the CDR3 is TGCGCCAGCAGCTTGGAGGCAGGGTCCTACGAG. It translates to CASSLEAGSYE. The CDR3 reads in full as CASSLEAGSYEQYF. Full variable domain (outside the CDR3, taken from reference TRBV5-1 and TRBJ2-7): KAGVTQTPRYLIKTRGQQVTLSCSPISGHRSVSWYQQTPGQGLQFLFEYFSETQRNKGNFPGRFSGRQFSNSRSEMNVSTLELGDSALYLCASSLEAGSYEQYFGPGTRLTVT.